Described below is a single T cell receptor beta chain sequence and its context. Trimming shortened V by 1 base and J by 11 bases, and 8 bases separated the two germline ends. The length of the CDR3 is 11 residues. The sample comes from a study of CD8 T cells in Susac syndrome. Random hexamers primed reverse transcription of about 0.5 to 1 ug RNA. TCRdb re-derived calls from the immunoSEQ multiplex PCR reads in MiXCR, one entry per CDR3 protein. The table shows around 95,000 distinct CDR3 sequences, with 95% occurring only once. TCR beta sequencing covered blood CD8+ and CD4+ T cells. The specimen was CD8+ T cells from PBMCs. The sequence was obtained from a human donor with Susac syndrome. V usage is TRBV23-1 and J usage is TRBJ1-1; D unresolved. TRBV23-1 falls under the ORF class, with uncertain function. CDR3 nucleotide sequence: TGCGCCAGCAGTCAATTGGTAGAGGCTTTCTTT. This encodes CASSQLVEAFF.